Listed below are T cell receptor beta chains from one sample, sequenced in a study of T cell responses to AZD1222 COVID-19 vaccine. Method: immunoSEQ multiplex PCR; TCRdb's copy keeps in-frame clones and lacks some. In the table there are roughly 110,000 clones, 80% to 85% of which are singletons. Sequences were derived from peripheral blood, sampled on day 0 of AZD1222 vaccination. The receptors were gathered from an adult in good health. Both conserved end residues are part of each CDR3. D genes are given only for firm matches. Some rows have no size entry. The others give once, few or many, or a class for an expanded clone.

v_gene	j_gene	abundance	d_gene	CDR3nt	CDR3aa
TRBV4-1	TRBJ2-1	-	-	TGCGCCAGCAGCCACACCTACAATGAGCAGTTCTTC	CASSHTYNEQFF
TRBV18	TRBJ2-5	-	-	TGTGCCAGCTCACCAGGGTACCAAGAGACCCAGTACTTC	CASSPGYQETQYF
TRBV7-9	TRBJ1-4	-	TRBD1	TGTGCCAGCAGCACCCAGGGGGGAGCAAATGAAAAACTGTTTTTT	CASSTQGGANEKLFF
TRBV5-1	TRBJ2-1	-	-	TGCGCCAGCAGCTGGGGGAACTACAATGAGCAGTTCTTC	CASSWGNYNEQFF
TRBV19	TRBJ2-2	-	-	TGTGCCAGTAGTATACACAGGGAGAGGACCGGGGAGCTGTTTTTT	CASSIHRERTGELFF
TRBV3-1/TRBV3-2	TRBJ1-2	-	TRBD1	TGTGCCAGCAGCGGTCACAGGGGCGGCTACACCTTC	CASSGHRGGYTF
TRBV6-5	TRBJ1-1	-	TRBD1	TGTGCCAGCAGTTCACCGACAGGGGTTGGCACTGAAGCTTTCTTT	CASSSPTGVGTEAFF
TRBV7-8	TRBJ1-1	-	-	TGTGCCAGCAGAAGAGGGGCAGGGTGGAGCACTGAAGCTTTCTTT	CASRRGAGWSTEAFF
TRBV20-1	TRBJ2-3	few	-	TGCTGGGGCGGGGATACGCAGTATTTT	CWGGDTQYF
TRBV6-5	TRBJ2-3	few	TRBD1	TGTGCCAGCAGCCTATATGGACAGGGCCAAGATACGCAGTATTTT	CASSLYGQGQDTQYF
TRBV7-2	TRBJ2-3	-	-	TGTGCCAGCAGCTTAGTGGCAGGGGGCACAGATACGCAGTATTTT	CASSLVAGGTDTQYF
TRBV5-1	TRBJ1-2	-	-	TGCGCCAGCAGCCCGGACTTTTCCTATGGCTACACCTTC	CASSPDFSYGYTF
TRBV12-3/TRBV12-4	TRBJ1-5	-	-	TGTGCCAGCAGTTTAACAGGGAATCAGCCCCAGCATTTT	CASSLTGNQPQHF
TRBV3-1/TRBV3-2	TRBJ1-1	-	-	TGTGCCAGCAGCCAAGGCCAGAACACTGAAGCTTTCTTT	CASSQGQNTEAFF
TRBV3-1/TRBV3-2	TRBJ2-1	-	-	TGTGCCAGCAGCCCCTCTTGGGGTAATGAGCAGTTCTTC	CASSPSWGNEQFF
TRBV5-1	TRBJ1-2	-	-	TGCGCCAGCAGCTCCTCTGCAGGGTCGTTTGGCTACACCTTC	CASSSSAGSFGYTF
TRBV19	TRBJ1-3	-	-	TGTGCCAGTAGTGTAACACGTCGGTACGCCTCTGGAAACACCATATATTTT	CASSVTRRYASGNTIYF
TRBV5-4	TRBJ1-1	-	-	TGTGCCAGCAGCTTGGGAAAGGATTTCGTCACTGAAGCTTTCTTT	CASSLGKDFVTEAFF